The table lists the clone carrying this T cell receptor (beta chain) with a count of one. The antigen remains unidentified. Using immunoSEQ multiplex PCR, the repertoire was profiled, and TCRdb retains in-frame clones only, with some absent. Of approximately 60,000 clones detected, roughly 85% appear once; the ten largest clones hold about 4%. Time point meaning: week 23, last vaccination. Vaccination used 300 ug of mutant IDH1 20-mer peptide per dose, with topical imiquimod. This CDR3 is 16 amino acids long. V trimming: 1 base; J trimming: 4 bases; junction bases outside the gene matches: 9. CDR1 is MGHRA, CDR2 YSYEKL, per germline. The sample originates from a study of a mutant IDH1 vaccine in newly diagnosed glioma. Background on the study: Administration of eight vaccinations to patients took place in weeks 1, 3, 5, 7, 11, 15, 19, 23. Patients had received radiotherapy, temozolomide, or both previously, most receiving both. Study-wide findings and caveats: Across multiple MHC alleles, 93.3% of patients had vaccine-induced responses.

This chain connects TRBV4-1 to TRBJ1-2, with TRBD1 identical over 7 bases. This TCR was recovered from a man aged 25-45 years with glioma. Sequenced here: PBMCs, sampled from a glioma patient whose treatment included an IDH1 peptide vaccine. The CDR3 DNA follows: TGCGCCAGCAGCCAAGTGGCAGGGGGAGAGGCCTATGGCTACACCTTC. As protein: CASSQVAGGEAYGYTF.